Described below is a single T cell receptor (beta chain) sequence and its context. J was trimmed by 3 bases and V by 1 base; bases with no gene match: 15. The CDR3 sequence is 19 residues long. Germline loops: CDR1 LGHDT, CDR2 YNNKEL (reference sequence). The data belong to a study of CD8 T cells in Susac syndrome. RNA, at about 0.5 to 1 ug, was reverse transcribed with random hexamers. From the immunoSEQ multiplex PCR reads, TCRdb called clonotypes with MiXCR, one entry per CDR3 protein. The repertoire includes 71,000 or so distinct CDR3 sequences, under 96% of them detected once, and 0.095% to 0.13% sits in the top ten.

Sequenced input: CD4+ T cells from PBMCs. This clonotype was sampled from a human donor with multiple sclerosis. The gene calls are TRBV3-1 and TRBJ2-1, with 7 bases that match TRBD1. CDR3 nucleotide sequence: TGTGCCAGCAGCCAAGTACCCTCGGGACAGACCTTTGGCTACAATGAGCAGTTCTTC. Its protein product is CASSQVPSGQTFGYNEQFF.